The entry that follows covers one T cell receptor (beta chain) sequence. Its antigen remains unidentified. This record belongs to a study of shared clonotypes between healthy human individuals. The CDR3 extends over 14 amino acids. The junction had 9 bases not matched to a gene; V was cut back by 8 bases and J by 4 bases. CDR1 and CDR2 from the germline V gene are MGHDK and SYGVNS. Notes on the study in general: Sequencing depth was expected to influence donor clonotype sharing.

Sequencing was performed with immunoSEQ multiplex PCR; in TCRdb, only in-frame clones are kept and a portion is missing. This table holds approximately 470,000 clones, roughly 80% found once. Donors, without exception, were Caucasian adults residing in Nashville, Tennessee. This sequence joins TRBV25-1 and TRBJ2-7; 9 bases match TRBD1. Input material: PBMCs. This receptor was obtained from a middle-aged woman in good health. Some clones in this sample may be carry-over from other donors' samples. The CDR3 reads CASGKPGQGYEQYF. CDR3 bases: TGTGCCAGCGGGAAACCGGGACAGGGTTACGAGCAGTACTTC.